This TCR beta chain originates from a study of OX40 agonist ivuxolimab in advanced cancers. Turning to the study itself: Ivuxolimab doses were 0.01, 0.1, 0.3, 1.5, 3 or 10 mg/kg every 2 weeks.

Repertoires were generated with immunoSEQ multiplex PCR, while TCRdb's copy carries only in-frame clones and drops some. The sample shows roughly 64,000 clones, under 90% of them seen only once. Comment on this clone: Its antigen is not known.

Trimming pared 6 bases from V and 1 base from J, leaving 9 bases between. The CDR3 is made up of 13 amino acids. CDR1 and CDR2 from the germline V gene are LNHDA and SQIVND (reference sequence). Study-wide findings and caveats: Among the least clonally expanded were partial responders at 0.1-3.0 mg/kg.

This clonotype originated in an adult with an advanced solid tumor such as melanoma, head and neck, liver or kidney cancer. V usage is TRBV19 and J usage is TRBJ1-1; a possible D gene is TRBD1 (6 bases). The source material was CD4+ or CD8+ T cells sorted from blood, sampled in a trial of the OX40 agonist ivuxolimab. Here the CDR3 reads CASRGATNTEAFF. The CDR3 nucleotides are TGTGCCAGTAGGGGGGCTACGAACACTGAAGCTTTCTTT.